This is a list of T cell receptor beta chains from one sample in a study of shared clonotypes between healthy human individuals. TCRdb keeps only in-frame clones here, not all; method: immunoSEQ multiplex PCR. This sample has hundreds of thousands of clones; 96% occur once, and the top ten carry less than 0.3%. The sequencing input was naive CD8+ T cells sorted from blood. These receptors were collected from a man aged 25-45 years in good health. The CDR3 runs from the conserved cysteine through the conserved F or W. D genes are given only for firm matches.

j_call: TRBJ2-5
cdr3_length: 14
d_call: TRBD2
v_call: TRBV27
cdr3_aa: CASSLRRTREAQYF

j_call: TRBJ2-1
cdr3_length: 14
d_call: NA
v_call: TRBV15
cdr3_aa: CATSSRAGPNEQFF

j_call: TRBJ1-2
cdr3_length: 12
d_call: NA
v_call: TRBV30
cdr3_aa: CTWDTANYGYTF

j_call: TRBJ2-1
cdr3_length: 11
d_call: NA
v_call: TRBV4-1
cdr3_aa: CASMGGNEQFF

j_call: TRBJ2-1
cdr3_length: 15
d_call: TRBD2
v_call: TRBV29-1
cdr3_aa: CSVDGRGDSYNEQFF

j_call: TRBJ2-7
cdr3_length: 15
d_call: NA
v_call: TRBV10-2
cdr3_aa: CASSVVTAGAYEQYF

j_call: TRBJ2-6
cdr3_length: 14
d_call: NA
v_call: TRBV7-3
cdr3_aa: CASSSSSGANVLTF

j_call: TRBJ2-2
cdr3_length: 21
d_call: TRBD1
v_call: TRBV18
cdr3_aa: CASSPSKDRVLGSPPTGELFF

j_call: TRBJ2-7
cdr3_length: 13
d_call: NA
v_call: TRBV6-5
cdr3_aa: CASRPGQYYEQYF

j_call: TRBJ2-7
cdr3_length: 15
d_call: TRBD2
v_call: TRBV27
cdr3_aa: CASSLAVAGGYEQYF

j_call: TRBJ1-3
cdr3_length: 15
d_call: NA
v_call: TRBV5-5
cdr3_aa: CASHDGRGFGNTIYF

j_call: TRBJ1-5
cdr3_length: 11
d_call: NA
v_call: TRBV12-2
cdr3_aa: CASRYLQPQHF

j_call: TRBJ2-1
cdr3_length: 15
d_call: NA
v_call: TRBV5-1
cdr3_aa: CASSLESGAYNEQFF

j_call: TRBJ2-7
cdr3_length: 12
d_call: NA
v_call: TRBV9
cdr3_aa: CASSTTPYEQYF

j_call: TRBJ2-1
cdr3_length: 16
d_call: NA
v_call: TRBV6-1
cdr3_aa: CASSVGTSSSYNEQFF

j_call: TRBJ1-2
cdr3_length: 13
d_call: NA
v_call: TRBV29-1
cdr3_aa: CSVESRSTYGYTF

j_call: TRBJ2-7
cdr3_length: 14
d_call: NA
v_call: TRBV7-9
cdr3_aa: CASSFGSSTYEQYF

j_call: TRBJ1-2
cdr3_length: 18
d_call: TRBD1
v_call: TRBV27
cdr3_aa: CASSPLTTSGGAHYGYTF

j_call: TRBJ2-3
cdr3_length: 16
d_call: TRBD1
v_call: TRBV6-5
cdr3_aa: CASSYLGQGATDTQYF

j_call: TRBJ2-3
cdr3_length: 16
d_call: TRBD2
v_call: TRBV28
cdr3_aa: CASSPTKLAGTDTQYF

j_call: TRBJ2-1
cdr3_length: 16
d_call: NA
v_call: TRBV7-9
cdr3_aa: CASSPEDRPSSGEQFF

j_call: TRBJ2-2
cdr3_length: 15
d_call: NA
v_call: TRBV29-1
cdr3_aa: CSVEGSGPNTGELFF

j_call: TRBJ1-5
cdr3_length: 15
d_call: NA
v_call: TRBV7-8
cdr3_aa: CASSLAWDSNQPQHF

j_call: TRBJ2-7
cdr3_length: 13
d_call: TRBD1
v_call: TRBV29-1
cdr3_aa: CSATGTGFYEQYF

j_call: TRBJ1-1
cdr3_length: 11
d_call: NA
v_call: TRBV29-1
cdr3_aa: CSVDIYTEAFF

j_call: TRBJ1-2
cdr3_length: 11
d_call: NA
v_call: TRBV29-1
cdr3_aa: CSVDTGYGYTF

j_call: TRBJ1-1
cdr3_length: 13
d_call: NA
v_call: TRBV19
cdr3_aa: CASSIELNTEAFF

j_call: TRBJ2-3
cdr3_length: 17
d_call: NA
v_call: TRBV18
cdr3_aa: CASSPPGRQAATDTQYF

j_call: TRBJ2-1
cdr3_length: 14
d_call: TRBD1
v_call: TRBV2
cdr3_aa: CASGRTGVTDEQFF

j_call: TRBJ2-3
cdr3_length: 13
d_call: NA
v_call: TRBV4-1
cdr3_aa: CASSQESGDTQYF

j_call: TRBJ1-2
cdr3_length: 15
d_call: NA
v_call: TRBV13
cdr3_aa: CASTEGSKRGLGYTF

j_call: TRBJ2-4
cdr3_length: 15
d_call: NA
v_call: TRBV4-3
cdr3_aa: CASSPGTQAKNIQYF

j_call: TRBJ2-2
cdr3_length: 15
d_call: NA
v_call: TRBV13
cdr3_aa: CASSLFGSYTGELFF

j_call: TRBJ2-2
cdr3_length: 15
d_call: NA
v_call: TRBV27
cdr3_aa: CASSFAAANTGELFF